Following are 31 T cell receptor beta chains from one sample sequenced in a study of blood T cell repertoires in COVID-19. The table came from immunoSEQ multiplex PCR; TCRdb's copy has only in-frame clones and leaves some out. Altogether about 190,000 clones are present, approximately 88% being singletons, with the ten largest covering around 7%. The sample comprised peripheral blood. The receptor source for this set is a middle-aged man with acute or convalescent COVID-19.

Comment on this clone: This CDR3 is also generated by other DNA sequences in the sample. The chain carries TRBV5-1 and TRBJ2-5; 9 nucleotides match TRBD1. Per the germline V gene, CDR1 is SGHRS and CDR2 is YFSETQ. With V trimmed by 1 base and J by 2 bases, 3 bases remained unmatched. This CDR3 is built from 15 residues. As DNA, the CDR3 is TGCGCCAGCAGCTTGACAGGGGGCCGTCAAGAGACCCAGTACTTC. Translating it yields CASSLTGGRQETQYF.

In nucleotides, the CDR3 is TGTGCCAGCAGCTTGTATCCGTCCCCGGGGGAGACCCAGTACTTC. Encoded protein: CASSLYPSPGETQYF. This chain joins TRBV11-2 and TRBJ2-5; D might be TRBD2 (5 bases). The CDR3 sequence is 15 residues long. The germline V gene encodes CDR1 SGHAT and CDR2 FQNNGV. V gave up 3 bases and J gave up 5 bases, with 16 bases separating them.

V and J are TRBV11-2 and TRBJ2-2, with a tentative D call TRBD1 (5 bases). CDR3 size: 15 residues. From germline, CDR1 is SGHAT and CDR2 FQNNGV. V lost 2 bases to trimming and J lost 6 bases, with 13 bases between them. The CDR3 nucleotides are TGTGCCAGCAGCTTATTGTCACAGGACCCCGGGGAGCTGTTTTTT. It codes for CASSLLSQDPGELFF.

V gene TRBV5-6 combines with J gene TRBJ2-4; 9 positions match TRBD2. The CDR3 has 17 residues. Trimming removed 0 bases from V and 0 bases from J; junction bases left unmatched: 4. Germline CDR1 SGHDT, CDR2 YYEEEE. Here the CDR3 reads CASSLGLAALAKNIQYF. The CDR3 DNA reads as TGTGCCAGCAGCTTGGGACTAGCGGCCTTAGCCAAAAACATTCAGTACTTC.

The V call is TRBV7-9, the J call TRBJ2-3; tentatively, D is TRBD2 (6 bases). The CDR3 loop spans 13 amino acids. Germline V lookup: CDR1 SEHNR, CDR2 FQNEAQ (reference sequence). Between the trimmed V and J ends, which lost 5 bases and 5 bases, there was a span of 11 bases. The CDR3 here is CASSKGLLDTQYF. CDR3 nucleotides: TGTGCCAGCAGCAAGGGACTTTTAGATACGCAGTATTTT.

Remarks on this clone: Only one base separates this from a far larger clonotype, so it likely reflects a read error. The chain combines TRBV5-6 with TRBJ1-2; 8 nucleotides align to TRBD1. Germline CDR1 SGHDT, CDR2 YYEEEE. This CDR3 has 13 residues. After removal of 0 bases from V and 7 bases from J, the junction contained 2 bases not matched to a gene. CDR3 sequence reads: CASSLGTGSGYTF. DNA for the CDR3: TGTGCCAGCAGCTTGGGGACAGGGAGTGGCTACACCTTC. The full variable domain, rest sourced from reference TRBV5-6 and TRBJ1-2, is DAGVTQSPTHLIKTRGQQVTLRCSPKSGHDTVSWYQQALGQGPQFIFQYYEEEERQRGNFPDRFSGHQFPNYSSELNVNALLLGDSALYLCASSLGTGSGYTFGSGTRLTVV.

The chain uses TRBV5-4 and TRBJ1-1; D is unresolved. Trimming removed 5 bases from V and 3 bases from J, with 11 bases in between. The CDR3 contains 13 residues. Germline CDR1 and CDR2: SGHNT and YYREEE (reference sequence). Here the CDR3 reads CASRVGTYTEAFF. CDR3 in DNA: TGTGCCAGCAGGGTGGGCACCTACACTGAAGCTTTCTTT.

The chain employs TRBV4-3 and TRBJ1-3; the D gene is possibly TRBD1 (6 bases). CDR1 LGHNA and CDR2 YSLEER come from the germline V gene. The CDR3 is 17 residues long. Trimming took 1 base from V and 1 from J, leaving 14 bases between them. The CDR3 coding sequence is TGCGCCAGCAGCCAAGGTTTGAACAGGGCGTCTGGAAACACCATATATTTT. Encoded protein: CASSQGLNRASGNTIYF.

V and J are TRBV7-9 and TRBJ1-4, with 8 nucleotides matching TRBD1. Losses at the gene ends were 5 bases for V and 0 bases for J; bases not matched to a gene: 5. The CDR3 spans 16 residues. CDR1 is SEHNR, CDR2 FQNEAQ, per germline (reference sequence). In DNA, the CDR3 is TGTGCCAGCAGCCCGGACAGGGCCTCAACTAATGAAAAACTGTTTTTT. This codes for CASSPDRASTNEKLFF.

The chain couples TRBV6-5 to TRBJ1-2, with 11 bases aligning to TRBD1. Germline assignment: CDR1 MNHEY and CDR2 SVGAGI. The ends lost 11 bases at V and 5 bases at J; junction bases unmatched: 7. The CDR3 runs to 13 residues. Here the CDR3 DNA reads TGTGCCGGACAGGGGGCGATTTGGTATGGCTACACCTTC. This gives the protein CAGQGAIWYGYTF.

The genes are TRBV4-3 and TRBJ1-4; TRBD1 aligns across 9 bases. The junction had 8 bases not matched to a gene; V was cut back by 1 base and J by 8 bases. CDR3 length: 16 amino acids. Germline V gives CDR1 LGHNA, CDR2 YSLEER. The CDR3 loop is CASSQGDRGWEEKLFF. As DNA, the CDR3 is TGCGCCAGCAGCCAAGGTGACAGGGGGTGGGAGGAAAAACTGTTTTTT.

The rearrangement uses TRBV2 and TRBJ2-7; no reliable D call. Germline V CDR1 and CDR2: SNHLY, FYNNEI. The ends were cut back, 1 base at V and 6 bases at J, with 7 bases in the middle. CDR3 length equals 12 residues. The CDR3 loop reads CASSEGVAEQYF. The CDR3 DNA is TGTGCCAGCAGTGAAGGGGTAGCCGAGCAGTACTTC.

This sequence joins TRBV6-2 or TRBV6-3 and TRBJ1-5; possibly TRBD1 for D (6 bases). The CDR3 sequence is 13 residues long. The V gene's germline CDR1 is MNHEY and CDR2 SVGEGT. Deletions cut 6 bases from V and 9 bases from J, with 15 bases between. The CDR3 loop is CASSDRPKRPQHF. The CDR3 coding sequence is TGTGCCAGCAGCGACAGGCCTAAGAGGCCCCAGCATTTT.

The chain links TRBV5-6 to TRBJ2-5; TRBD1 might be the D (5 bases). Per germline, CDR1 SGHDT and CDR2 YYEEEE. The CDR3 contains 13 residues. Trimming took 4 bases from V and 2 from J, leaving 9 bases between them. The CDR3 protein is CASSRTLQETQYF. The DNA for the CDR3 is TGTGCCAGCAGCCGGACATTACAAGAGACCCAGTACTTC.

The CDR3 region is CASSLTMNTEAFF. The CDR3 DNA reads as TGTGCCAGCAGCTTGACTATGAACACTGAAGCTTTCTTT. V usage is TRBV7-2 and J usage is TRBJ1-1; D gene ambiguous. Germline V lookup: CDR1 SGHTA, CDR2 FQGNSA. V was pared by 3 bases and J by 0 bases, with 5 bases between. The CDR3 loop spans 13 amino acids.

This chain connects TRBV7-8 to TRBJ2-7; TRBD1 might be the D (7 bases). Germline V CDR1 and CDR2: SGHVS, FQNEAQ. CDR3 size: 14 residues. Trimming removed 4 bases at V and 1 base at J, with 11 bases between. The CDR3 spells CASSSRGTSYEQYF. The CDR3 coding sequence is TGTGCCAGCAGCTCCAGGGGGACTTCCTACGAGCAGTACTTC. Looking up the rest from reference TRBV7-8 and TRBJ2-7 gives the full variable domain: GAGVSQSPRYKVAKRGQDVALRCDPISGHVSLFWYQQALGQGPEFLTYFQNEAQLDKSGLPSDRFFAERPEGSVSTLKIQRTQQEDSAVYLCASSSRGTSYEQYFGPGTRLTVT.

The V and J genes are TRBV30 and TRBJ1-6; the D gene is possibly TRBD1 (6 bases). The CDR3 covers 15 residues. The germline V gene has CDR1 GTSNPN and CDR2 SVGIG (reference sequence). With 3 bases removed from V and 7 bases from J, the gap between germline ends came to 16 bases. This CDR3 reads CAWSKGSGTNSPLHF. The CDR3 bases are TGTGCCTGGAGCAAGGGTTCAGGGACAAATTCACCCCTCCACTTT.

CDR3: CASSSSRGAISGNTIYF. The CDR3 bases are TGTGCCAGCAGCTCCTCCAGGGGCGCAATTTCTGGAAACACCATATATTTT. This rearrangement joins TRBV7-9 to TRBJ1-3; D is perhaps TRBD1 (6 bases). The germline V gene has CDR1 SEHNR and CDR2 FQNEAQ (reference sequence). V was trimmed by 4 bases and J by 1 base, leaving 17 bases between them. This CDR3 has 17 residues. Full variable domain (rest looked up from reference TRBV7-9 and TRBJ1-3): DTGVSQNPRHKITKRGQNVTFRCDPISEHNRLYWYRQTLGQGPEFLTYFQNEAQLEKSRLLSDRFSAERPKGSFSTLEIQRTEQGDSAMYLCASSSSRGAISGNTIYFGEGSWLTVV.

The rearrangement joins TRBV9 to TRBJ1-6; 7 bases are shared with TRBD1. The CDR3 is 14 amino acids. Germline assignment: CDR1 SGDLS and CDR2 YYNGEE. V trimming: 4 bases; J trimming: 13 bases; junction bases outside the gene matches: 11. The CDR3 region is CASSPSTGVGPLHF. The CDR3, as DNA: TGTGCCAGCAGCCCGTCTACAGGGGTGGGCCCCCTCCACTTT.

The CDR3: CASSLGLDNHF. The CDR3 nucleotides read TGTGCCAGCAGTTTAGGGCTGGACAACCATTTT. V and J are TRBV12-3 or TRBV12-4 and TRBJ1-5; D may be TRBD1 (5 bases). Trimming took 1 base from V and 16 from J, leaving 11 bases between them. This CDR3 has 11 residues.

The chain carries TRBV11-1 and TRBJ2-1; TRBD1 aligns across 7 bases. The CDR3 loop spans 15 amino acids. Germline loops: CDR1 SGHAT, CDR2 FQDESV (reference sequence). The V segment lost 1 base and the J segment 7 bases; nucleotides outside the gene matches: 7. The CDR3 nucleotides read TGTGCCAGCAGCTTAGTATGGGCAGGGGGTAATGAGCAGTTCTTC. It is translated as CASSLVWAGGNEQFF.

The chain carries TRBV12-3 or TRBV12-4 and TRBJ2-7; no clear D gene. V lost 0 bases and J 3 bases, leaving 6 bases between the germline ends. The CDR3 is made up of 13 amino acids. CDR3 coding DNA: TGTGCCAGCAGTTTAGCCTCGCGCTACGAGCAGTACTTC. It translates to CASSLASRYEQYF.

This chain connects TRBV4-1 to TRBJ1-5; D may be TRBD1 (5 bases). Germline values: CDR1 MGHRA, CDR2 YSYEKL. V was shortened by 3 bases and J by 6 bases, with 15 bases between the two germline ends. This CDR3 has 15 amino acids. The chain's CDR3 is CASSQYDSSGQPQHF. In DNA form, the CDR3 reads TGCGCCAGCAGCCAGTATGACAGCTCCGGTCAGCCCCAGCATTTT.

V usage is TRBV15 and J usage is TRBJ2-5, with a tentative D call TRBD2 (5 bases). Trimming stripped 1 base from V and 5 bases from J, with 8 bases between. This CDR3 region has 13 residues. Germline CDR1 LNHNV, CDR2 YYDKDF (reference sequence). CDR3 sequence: CATSRGRGETQYF. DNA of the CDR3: TGTGCCACCAGCAGAGGGAGAGGGGAGACCCAGTACTTC.

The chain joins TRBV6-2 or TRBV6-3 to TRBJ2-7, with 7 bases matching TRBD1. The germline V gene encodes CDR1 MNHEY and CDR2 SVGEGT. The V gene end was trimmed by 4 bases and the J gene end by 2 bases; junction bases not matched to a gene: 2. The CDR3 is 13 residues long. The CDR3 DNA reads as TGTGCCAGCAGTTTCGACAGGGCCTACGAGCAGTACTTC. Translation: CASSFDRAYEQYF.

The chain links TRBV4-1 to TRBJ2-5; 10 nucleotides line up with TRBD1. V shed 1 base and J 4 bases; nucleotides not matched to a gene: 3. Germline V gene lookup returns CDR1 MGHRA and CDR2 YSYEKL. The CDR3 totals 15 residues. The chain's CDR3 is CASSQGGQGGETQYF. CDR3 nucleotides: TGCGCCAGCAGCCAAGGCGGACAGGGGGGAGAGACCCAGTACTTC.

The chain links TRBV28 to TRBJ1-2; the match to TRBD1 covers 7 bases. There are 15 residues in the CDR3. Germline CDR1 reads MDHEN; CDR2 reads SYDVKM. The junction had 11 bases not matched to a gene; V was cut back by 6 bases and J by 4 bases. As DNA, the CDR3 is TGTGCCAGCAGACCCCCCCGAGGGACAGCCTATGGCTACACCTTC. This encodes CASRPPRGTAYGYTF.

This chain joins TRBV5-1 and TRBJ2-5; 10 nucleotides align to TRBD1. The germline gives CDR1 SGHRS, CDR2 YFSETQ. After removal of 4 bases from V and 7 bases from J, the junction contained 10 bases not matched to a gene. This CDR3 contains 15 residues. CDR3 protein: CASSLGTGEHGTQYF. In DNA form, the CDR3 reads TGCGCCAGCAGCCTCGGGACAGGGGAACACGGGACCCAGTACTTC.

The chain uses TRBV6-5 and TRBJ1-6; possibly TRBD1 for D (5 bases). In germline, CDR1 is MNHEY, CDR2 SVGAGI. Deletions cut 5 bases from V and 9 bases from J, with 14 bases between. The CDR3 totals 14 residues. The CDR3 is CASSTQGYGSPLHF. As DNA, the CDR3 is TGTGCCAGCAGTACGCAGGGTTACGGTTCACCCCTCCACTTT.

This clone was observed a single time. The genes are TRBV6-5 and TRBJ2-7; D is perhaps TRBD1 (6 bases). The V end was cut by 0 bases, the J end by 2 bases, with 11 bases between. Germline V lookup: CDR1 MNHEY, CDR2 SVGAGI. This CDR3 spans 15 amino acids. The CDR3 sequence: CASSYSMTGAYEQYF. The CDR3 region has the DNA TGTGCCAGCAGTTACTCGATGACAGGCGCCTACGAGCAGTACTTC.

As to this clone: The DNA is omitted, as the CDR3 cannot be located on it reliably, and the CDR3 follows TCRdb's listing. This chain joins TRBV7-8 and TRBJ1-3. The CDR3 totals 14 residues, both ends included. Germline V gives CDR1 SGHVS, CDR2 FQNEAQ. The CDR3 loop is CASSSEHFGNTIYF.